Listed here are 2 T cell receptor beta chains from one sample, sequenced in a study of blood T cell repertoires in COVID-19. The data were produced by immunoSEQ multiplex PCR, yet TCRdb's version contains in-frame clones alone and is incomplete. This table holds 80,000 to 95,000 clones, more than 70% found once. Sequences were obtained from peripheral blood. These receptors originate from a woman aged 70-85 years with acute or convalescent COVID-19.

The V call is TRBV7-9, the J call TRBJ2-7; perhaps TRBD2 as D (5 bases). V was trimmed by 5 bases and J by 3 bases, leaving 11 bases between them. CDR1 SEHNR and CDR2 FQNEAQ come from the germline V gene (reference sequence). There are 13 residues in the CDR3. The CDR3 sequence is CASSATSLYEQYV. CDR3 bases: TGTGCCAGCAGCGCAACTAGTCTCTACGAGCAGTACGTC.

This chain connects TRBV11-3 to TRBJ1-1, with 7 bases fitting TRBD1. With V trimmed by 9 bases and J by 0 bases, 7 bases remained unmatched. CDR1 is SGHNT and CDR2 is YENEEA in the germline V gene. This CDR3 contains 14 residues. The CDR3 DNA is TGTGCCAGTGCAACCGGGACAGTGAACACTGAAGCTTTCTTT. It is translated as CASATGTVNTEAFF.